The 31 T cell receptor beta chains in this list originate from one sample, sequenced in a study of T cells after yellow fever vaccination. Each CDR3 protein gets one entry after TCRdb re-called the 5' RACE reads with MiXCR. The data contain 300,000 to 400,000 distinct CDR3 sequences, 3.5% to 4.5% of them singletons. The material was PBMCs, obtained 5 days after the yellow fever booster vaccination. The receptors stem from a man between 18 and 29 years old who received the YFV17D yellow fever vaccine.

A few counts support this clonotype. The chain joins TRBV7-9 to TRBJ1-4; D is unresolved. Germline V CDR1 and CDR2: SEHNR, FQNEAQ (reference sequence). The V end was cut by 8 bases, the J end by 7 bases, with 14 bases between. The CDR3 length is 13 residues. The CDR3 is CASVPVIGEKLFF. DNA of the CDR3: TGTGCCAGCGTCCCCGTAATTGGTGAAAAACTGTTTTTT.

The chain carries TRBV7-2 and TRBJ2-1; D not resolved. Germline assignment: CDR1 SGHTA and CDR2 FQGNSA. Deletions cut 4 bases from V and 8 bases from J, with 9 bases between. The CDR3 has 12 amino acids. CDR3 residues: CASSSIPDEQFF. The CDR3 DNA reads as TGTGCCAGCAGCTCGATCCCCGATGAGCAGTTCTTC.

In this sample, this clonotype turned up many times. The chain has TRBV12-3 or TRBV12-4 and TRBJ1-1; D unclear. CDR3 length: 14 residues. V was clipped by 2 bases and J by 0 bases, with 7 bases between them. The CDR3, as DNA: TGTGCCAGCAGTTTAAGTCAGTTGAACACTGAAGCTTTCTTT. This codes for CASSLSQLNTEAFF.

This clonotype occurred many times. The V and J genes are TRBV2 and TRBJ2-7; TRBD1 is a possible D gene (6 bases). V gave up 6 bases and J gave up 1 base, with 16 bases separating them. The CDR3 covers 15 residues. Germline CDR1 reads SNHLY; CDR2 reads FYNNEI. The CDR3 here is CASRELGDISYEQYV. The CDR3 DNA reads as TGTGCCAGCAGAGAACTTGGGGACATTTCCTACGAGCAGTACGTC.

In this sample, this clonotype turned up a few times. J is TRBJ2-3 and V is TRBV11-2; possibly TRBD2 for D (6 bases). Germline-derived CDR1 and CDR2 are SGHAT and FQNNGV. The CDR3 has 18 residues. V was cut by 1 base and J by 3 bases, with 20 bases left in between. The CDR3 is CASSLGRGMGRKTDTQYF. CDR3 nucleotides: TGTGCCAGCAGCTTAGGGCGGGGTATGGGTAGAAAAACAGATACGCAGTATTTT.

This clonotype was observed a handful of times. This sequence joins TRBV5-1 and TRBJ1-6, with a possible D match to TRBD1 (5 bases). The CDR3 contains 16 residues. V was pared by 4 bases and J by 7 bases, with 18 bases between. Germline CDR1 SGHRS, CDR2 YFSETQ. The CDR3 protein is CASSGGGTGVNSPLHF. Written as DNA, the CDR3 is TGCGCCAGCAGCGGGGGGGGAACAGGAGTAAATTCACCCCTCCACTTT.

The chain uses TRBV7-2 and TRBJ1-1; TRBD1 aligns across 7 bases. From germline, CDR1 is SGHTA and CDR2 FQGNSA. The V and J ends lost 3 bases and 4 bases, in that order; junction bases with no gene match: 14. This CDR3 contains 17 residues. Here the CDR3 DNA reads TGTGCCAGCAGCTTTCCATGGGACAGACTAGAGGCCACTGAAGCTTTCTTT. This codes for CASSFPWDRLEATEAFF.

Ten or more counts support this clonotype. The chain recombines TRBV7-2 with TRBJ2-1, with D possibly being TRBD2 (7 bases). Between the trimmed V and J ends, which lost 1 base and 0 bases, there was a span of 10 bases. The CDR3 extends over 16 amino acids. Germline CDR1 reads SGHTA; CDR2 reads FQGNSA. Here the CDR3 DNA reads TGTGCCAGCAGCTTAGGAGGGGGGGGCTCCTACAATGAGCAGTTCTTC. Translating it yields CASSLGGGGSYNEQFF.

The gene calls are TRBV12-3 or TRBV12-4 and TRBJ1-6; TRBD1 matches at 9 bases. The CDR3 is made up of 13 amino acids. V lost 6 bases to trimming and J lost 8 bases; unmatched junction nucleotides: 2. The CDR3 loop reads CASRTGGYSPLHF. In DNA form, the CDR3 reads TGTGCCAGCAGGACAGGGGGTTATTCACCCCTCCACTTT.

The genes are TRBV7-2 and TRBJ1-2; tentatively, D is TRBD1 (6 bases). Between the trimmed V and J ends, which lost 2 bases and 7 bases, there was a span of 17 bases. Germline values: CDR1 SGHTA, CDR2 FQGNSA. CDR3 length: 15 residues. The CDR3 loop is CASSLSTRRGGGYTF. The CDR3 bases are TGTGCCAGCAGCTTATCAACTCGCAGGGGTGGTGGCTACACCTTC.

This rearrangement joins TRBV5-1 to TRBJ2-2; TRBD1 matches 10 bases. The CDR3 sequence is 14 residues long. Trimming cost V 4 bases and J 8 bases; bases outside gene matches: 5. CDR1 and CDR2 from the germline V gene are SGHRS and YFSETQ. CDR3 in amino acids: CASSADRGQGELFF. CDR3 nucleotides: TGCGCCAGCAGCGCCGACAGGGGGCAAGGGGAGCTGTTTTTT.

This clonotype was detected ten times or more. The chain combines TRBV20-1 with TRBJ2-7; the D call may be TRBD1 or TRBD2 (6 bases each). The CDR3 extends over 13 amino acids. V lost 3 bases and J lost 2, with 11 bases in between. Germline V gives CDR1 DFQATT, CDR2 SNEGSKA (reference sequence). CDR3 nucleotide sequence: TGCAGTGCTAGTCGGGGGCAAACCTACGAGCAGTACGTC. Its protein product is CSASRGQTYEQYV.

J is TRBJ2-2 and V is TRBV5-5; D perhaps matches TRBD2 (6 bases). Germline V CDR1 and CDR2: SGHKS, YYEKEE (reference sequence). V was cut by 2 bases and J by 5 bases, with 10 bases left in between. The CDR3 length is 14 residues. DNA of the CDR3: TGTGCCAGCAGCTTTATCGGGGGTACCGGGGAGCTGTTTTTT. The encoded protein is CASSFIGGTGELFF.

The chain recombines TRBV7-9 with TRBJ2-7; a possible D gene is TRBD2 (5 bases). The CDR3 runs to 13 residues. Looked up from germline, CDR1 is SEHNR and CDR2 is FQNEAQ (reference sequence). Trimming took off 3 bases at V and 6 bases at J, with 12 bases between the two ends. CDR3 region: CASSLTRGAEQYV. DNA for the CDR3: TGTGCCAGCAGCTTGACCCGGGGAGCCGAGCAGTACGTC.

The rearrangement uses TRBV19 and TRBJ1-4, with 7 bases aligning to TRBD1. This CDR3 region has 13 residues. In germline, CDR1 is LNHDA, CDR2 SQIVND (reference sequence). The V segment lost 6 bases and the J segment 8 bases; nucleotides outside the gene matches: 6. This CDR3 reads CASSRGFEEKLFF. The CDR3 coding sequence is TGTGCCAGTAGCAGGGGGTTCGAAGAAAAACTGTTTTTT.

This clonotype showed up just a few times. The chain recombines TRBV27 with TRBJ1-5; 8 nucleotides match TRBD1. The CDR3 spans 14 residues. V was clipped by 5 bases and J by 7 bases; unmatched bases: 7. Germline V gene data show CDR1 as MNHEY and CDR2 as SMNVEV (reference sequence). The CDR3 sequence: CASSIGTGRQPQHF. CDR3 coding DNA: TGTGCCAGCAGTATAGGGACAGGAAGACAGCCCCAGCATTTT.

V and J are TRBV19 and TRBJ2-2; TRBD1 matches at 8 bases. Looked up from germline, CDR1 is LNHDA and CDR2 is SQIVND (reference sequence). V dropped 11 bases and J dropped 7; count of bases not matched to a gene: 12. This CDR3 has 14 residues. CDR3 residues: CASSGQGWGGELFF. The CDR3 region has the DNA TGTGCCTCCTCAGGACAGGGATGGGGCGGGGAGCTGTTTTTT.

This clonotype was seen a few times. The chain recombines TRBV12-3 or TRBV12-4 with TRBJ2-2, with 10 bases aligning to TRBD2. Losses at the gene ends were 4 bases for V and 4 bases for J; bases not matched to a gene: 3. This CDR3 has 15 amino acids. The CDR3 is CASSSRLAGTGELFF. CDR3 nucleotide sequence: TGTGCCAGCAGTTCTAGACTAGCGGGCACCGGGGAGCTGTTTTTT.

This clonotype was counted only a few times. CDR3 nucleotides: TGTGCCAGCAGCTTAGCACATTCGGCGGAAGAGACCCAGTACTTC. Translation: CASSLAHSAEETQYF. V usage is TRBV7-8 and J usage is TRBJ2-5, with D unclear. Germline V gene data show CDR1 as SGHVS and CDR2 as FQNEAQ. The V end was cut by 0 bases, the J end by 3 bases, with 11 bases between. The CDR3 runs 15 residues.

This clonotype was detected only a few times. The chain is built from TRBV3-1 and TRBJ1-2; D unclear. CDR3 length equals 11 residues. Trimming shortened V by 3 bases and J by 6 bases, and 5 bases separated the two germline ends. The germline V gene encodes CDR1 LGHDT and CDR2 YNNKEL (reference sequence). The CDR3 sequence is CASSHRDGYTF. In nucleotides, the CDR3 is TGTGCCAGCAGCCACCGGGATGGCTACACCTTC.

The chain employs TRBV7-2 and TRBJ2-7, with 8 bases aligning to TRBD1. This CDR3 spans 13 amino acids. CDR1 SGHTA and CDR2 FQGNSA come from the germline V gene. The junction had 6 bases not matched to a gene; V was cut back by 5 bases and J by 6 bases. The CDR3 sequence is CASSPDREVEQYF. The CDR3 DNA follows: TGTGCCAGCAGCCCGGACAGGGAGGTCGAGCAGTACTTC.

The chain links TRBV5-1 to TRBJ2-5; 10 nucleotides agree with TRBD1. The germline CDR1 and CDR2 sequences are SGHRS and YFSETQ. The ends lost 4 bases at V and 4 bases at J; junction bases unmatched: 16. The CDR3 is made up of 18 amino acids. Here the CDR3 DNA reads TGCGCCAGCAGCACGCCCGGGACAGGGGTTCTCAACGGAGAGACCCAGTACTTC. Amino acids: CASSTPGTGVLNGETQYF.

This chain joins TRBV5-1 and TRBJ1-2; the match to TRBD1 covers 8 bases. V was pared by 4 bases and J by 4 bases, with 9 bases of the junction left unmatched. The CDR3 runs 15 residues. Germline V lookup: CDR1 SGHRS, CDR2 YFSETQ. CDR3 protein: CASSQAAGGFYGYTF. In DNA form, the CDR3 reads TGCGCCAGCAGCCAGGCGGCAGGGGGCTTCTATGGCTACACCTTC.

This clonotype was recorded many times. The chain employs TRBV29-1 and TRBJ2-7; D uncertain. The ends were cut back, 5 bases at V and 2 bases at J, with 7 bases in the middle. This CDR3 spans 11 amino acids. The germline V gene encodes CDR1 SQVTM and CDR2 ANQGSEA. In DNA, the CDR3 is TGCAGCGTTCCCGGTACCTACGAGCAGTACTTC. It encodes CSVPGTYEQYF.

The sample holds many counts of this clonotype. One end of the junction is discordant with germline, which a read error may explain. The chain employs TRBV7-8 and TRBJ1-2; TRBD1 matches at 8 bases. CDR1 is SGHVS, CDR2 FQNEAQ, per germline. This CDR3 comprises 14 residues. The CDR3 here is CASSLAGQADAHTF. DNA of the CDR3: TGTGCCAGCAGCCTAGCGGGACAGGCAGATGCTCACACCTTC. The full variable domain, in which reference TRBV7-8 and TRBJ1-2 provide the parts outside the CDR3, is GAGVSQSPRYKVAKRGQDVALRCDPISGHVSLFWYQQALGQGPEFLTYFQNEAQLDKSGLPSDRFFAERPEGSVSTLKIQRTQQEDSAVYLCASSLAGQADAHTFGSGTRLTVV.

J is TRBJ2-7 and V is TRBV23-1; 11 bases map to TRBD1. TRBV23-1 is treated as an ORF (open reading frame) with a function not yet certain. The CDR3 contains 15 residues. Trimming at V came to 3 bases and at J to 7 bases, leaving 8 bases not matched to a gene. The chain's CDR3 is CASSHPRGTGGEQYV. CDR3 in DNA: TGCGCCAGCAGTCACCCTAGGGGGACAGGGGGAGAGCAGTACGTC.

The table lists this clonotype with many counts. V usage is TRBV7-9 and J usage is TRBJ2-5, with D tentatively TRBD1 or TRBD2 (5 bases each). Trimming pared 5 bases from V and 3 bases from J, leaving 10 bases between. This CDR3 has 13 amino acids. Per germline, CDR1 SEHNR and CDR2 FQNEAQ (reference sequence). In DNA form, the CDR3 reads TGTGCCAGCAGCCGGGACGTAGAAGAGACCCAGTACTTC. It codes for CASSRDVEETQYF.

This clonotype was seen at least ten times. The rearrangement links TRBV5-1 to TRBJ2-2, with D perhaps TRBD2 (6 bases). CDR3 length: 15 residues. V lost 6 bases and J lost 0, with 12 bases in between. Germline CDR1 SGHRS, CDR2 YFSETQ. Here the CDR3 reads CASKTGTSNTGELFF. In DNA, the CDR3 is TGCGCCAGCAAAACCGGGACTTCGAACACCGGGGAGCTGTTTTTT.

In this sample, this clonotype turned up many times. The chain combines TRBV9 with TRBJ2-1; 13 bases align to TRBD2. The germline CDR1 and CDR2 sequences are SGDLS and YYNGEE. This CDR3 has 17 residues. V lost 2 bases, J lost 6 bases, and 8 bases stayed unmatched. The DNA for the CDR3 is TGTGCCAGCAGCGTCGGACTAGCGGGGGCCTCGTTCAATGAGCAGTTCTTC. Translating it yields CASSVGLAGASFNEQFF.

In this sample, this clonotype turned up many times. The rearrangement uses TRBV27 and TRBJ2-1; 10 nucleotides align to TRBD2. The V gene end was trimmed by 6 bases and the J gene end by 0 bases; junction bases not matched to a gene: 5. The CDR3 contains 16 residues. Per the germline V gene, CDR1 is MNHEY and CDR2 is SMNVEV (reference sequence). The CDR3: CASRMTSGYSYNEQFF. As DNA, the CDR3 is TGTGCCAGCAGAATGACTAGCGGGTACTCCTACAATGAGCAGTTCTTC.

This rearrangement joins TRBV6-6 to TRBJ1-4; D is uncertain. Per germline, CDR1 MNHNY and CDR2 SVGAGI (reference sequence). Trimming took 7 bases from V and 7 from J, leaving 13 bases between them. The CDR3 spans 13 residues. DNA of the CDR3: TGTGCCAGCAACTATGTTTCGAGTGAAAAACTGTTTTTT. Amino acids: CASNYVSSEKLFF.